This TCR beta chain originates from a study of control samples from healthy donors and cancer patients. The assay was immunoSEQ multiplex PCR, and TCRdb's table has in-frame clones only and misses some. The sample consists of approximately 94,000 clones, around 83% of them appearing once. In germline, CDR1 is KGHSH, CDR2 LQKENI. V lost 0 bases and J lost 1; bases outside the gene matches: 0. This CDR3 region has 17 residues. Sequencing used blood. This clonotype was sampled from a woman between 45 and 65 years old in good health. The rearrangement links TRBV18 to TRBJ2-7, with 16 nucleotides matching TRBD2. This chain's CDR3 is CASSPPGLAGGSYEQYF. As DNA, the CDR3 is TGTGCCAGCTCACCACCGGGACTAGCGGGAGGGTCCTACGAGCAGTACTTC.